This T cell receptor beta chain originates from a study of T cell clonotyping in hematopoietic cell transplantation. As concerns this clone: Its antigen is as yet unknown.

Study observations and caveats: CD4 and CD8 repertoire contributions could not be separated without sorting. Few recipient clonotypes overlapped donors; over 97% were de novo at given depth. Pathologically expanded recipient clonotypes increased progressively from day 30 to day 180 as diversity fell.

Produced via immunoSEQ multiplex PCR; TCRdb's table is partial and in-frame only. Here the sample spans approximately 7,000 clones, roughly 89% being singletons. The CDR3 consists of 13 residues. Trimming removed 4 bases at V and 8 bases at J, with 12 bases between. Germline CDR1 LNHDA, CDR2 SQIVND (reference sequence). The chain links TRBV19 to TRBJ1-5, with D possibly being TRBD1 (5 bases). This sample comprised PBMCs, obtained 100 days after allogeneic stem cell transplant. The receptor was derived from a male patient in his fifties who had an allogeneic stem cell transplant from a related donor, so the T cells may come from the graft donor. Some clones in this sample may be carry-over from other donors' samples. The CDR3 nucleotides read TGTGCCAGTAGTAAGGCAGGGCCAGAGCCCCAGCATTTT. Protein sequence: CASSKAGPEPQHF.